This passage covers 7 T cell receptor beta chains from one sample sequenced in a study of T-cell reconstitution after alpha-beta-depleted transplantation in children (dated by TCRdb to about 2016). The library was built by means of PCR. Sequenced using an Illumina HiSeq 2500. TCR library preparation used molecular barcoding, with unique molecular identifiers applied to normalize quantification of the TCRbeta repertoire. Starting from the raw public reads, TCRdb applied fastp trimming at Q25, assembled clones with MiXCR and retained in-frame beta chains. Merged by CDR3 protein, the rows form single entries marked with the most common genes and DNA. Within this sample are hundreds of thousands of distinct CDR3 sequences, with approximately 12% of them counted one time only. The top ten clones comprise about 6% of the sample. The sequencing used PBMCs from the stem cell graft donor, collected from the stem cell graft. These receptors all come from a human donor who donated a stem cell graft to a child with combined immunodeficiency.

CDR3 DNA: TGCAGCGTCCGGACAGACAAGAACACTGAAGCTTTCTTT. It translates to CSVRTDKNTEAFF. This rearrangement joins TRBV29-1 to TRBJ1-1; D possibly corresponds to TRBD1 (6 bases). The germline V gene encodes CDR1 SQVTM and CDR2 ANQGSEA. The V gene lost 6 bases and the J gene lost 1 base, with 12 bases spanning the gap. The CDR3 extends over 13 amino acids.

This clonotype was found a few times. This chain connects TRBV12-3 or TRBV12-4 to TRBJ2-7, with a tentative D call TRBD2 (6 bases). The V and J ends lost 2 bases and 6 bases respectively, with 11 bases between them. The CDR3 contains 13 residues. The CDR3 DNA is TGTGCCAGCAGTTTACGGGAGATCGGCGAGCAGTACTTC. This translates into CASSLREIGEQYF.

This sequence joins TRBV11-3 and TRBJ2-7; D perhaps matches TRBD2 (5 bases). The CDR3 length is 14 residues. Germline V gene data show CDR1 as SGHNT and CDR2 as YENEEA. V was shortened by 5 bases and J by 13 bases, with 24 bases between the two germline ends. DNA for the CDR3: TGTGCCAGCAGCCCAGAGGGTAGGGCGTGGAACTCTTACTTC. Residues: CASSPEGRAWNSYF.

The rearrangement joins TRBV4-2 to TRBJ2-5; D call uncertain. Germline CDR1 and CDR2: LGHNA and YNFKEQ. The CDR3 totals 15 residues. Trimming removed 0 bases from V and 3 bases from J, with 11 bases in between. The CDR3 is CASSQDPRPEETQYF. CDR3 DNA: TGTGCCAGCAGCCAAGATCCCCGGCCCGAAGAGACCCAGTACTTC.

The chain employs TRBV6-1 and TRBJ2-7, with D possibly TRBD1 on 6 matching bases. CDR3 length: 16 amino acids. The germline V gene encodes CDR1 MNHNS and CDR2 SASEGT. V was pared by 5 bases and J by 2 bases, with 19 bases between. Written as DNA, the CDR3 is TGTGCCAGCAGTCCCCGTAGGACAGTTTCCACCTACGAGCAGTACTTC. Translation: CASSPRRTVSTYEQYF.

In its sample, this clonotype was seen a few times. This sequence joins TRBV12-3 or TRBV12-4 and TRBJ2-7; 9 positions agree with TRBD1. The CDR3 runs to 14 residues. The J segment lost 3 bases and the V segment lost 7 bases, leaving 7 bases of the junction unmatched. DNA of the CDR3: TGTGCCAGCACCTGGGGACAGGGAAACTACGAGCAGTACTTC. It specifies CASTWGQGNYEQYF.

The V gene is TRBV10-3, the J gene TRBJ1-1; a weak D match, TRBD1 (5 bases). CDR3 length: 14 residues. From germline, CDR1 is ENHRY and CDR2 SYGVKD. V lost 0 bases to trimming and J lost 1 base, with 6 bases between them. DNA of the CDR3: TGTGCCATCAGTGAGTCCAGGGCGAACACTGAAGCTTTCTTT. As protein: CAISESRANTEAFF.